These 28 T cell receptor beta chains originate from one sample sequenced in a study of blood T cell repertoires in COVID-19. Clones were sequenced by immunoSEQ multiplex PCR, and TCRdb holds only the in-frame ones, with some missing. The profile shows 200,000 to 250,000 clones, approximately 78% of them singletons. The sequenced sample was peripheral blood. These receptors originate from an elderly woman with COVID-19, enrolled during active disease.

The V gene is TRBV5-8, the J gene TRBJ2-5, with TRBD1 matching over 7 bases. CDR3 length: 15 residues. Germline loops: CDR1 SGHTS, CDR2 YDEGEE. Germline trimming cut 3 bases from V and 1 base from J; bases unmatched to any gene: 6. This CDR3 is CASSSGTEFQETQYF. The CDR3 region has the DNA TGTGCCAGCAGCTCCGGGACAGAATTCCAAGAGACCCAGTACTTC.

CDR3 residues: CASSLRAGGQDTQYF. The DNA of the CDR3 is TGTGCCAGCAGCTTAAGAGCGGGAGGGCAAGATACGCAGTATTTT. The chain employs TRBV7-2 and TRBJ2-3; the match to TRBD2 covers 10 bases. V dropped 2 bases and J dropped 5; count of bases not matched to a gene: 4. CDR1 and CDR2 from the germline V gene are SGHTA and FQGNSA. The CDR3 runs to 15 residues.

This clone was detected a few times. The V call is TRBV10-2, the J call TRBJ2-7, with a weak D call TRBD2 (7 bases). V lost 8 bases to trimming and J lost 3 bases, with 17 bases between them. Germline lookup yields CDR1 WSHSY and CDR2 SAAADI. The CDR3 contains 14 residues. CDR3 bases: TGCGCCAGCCAACTAGTCGGGGGGCTCTACGAGCAGTACTTC. Translating it yields CASQLVGGLYEQYF.

The J gene is TRBJ2-3, the V gene TRBV4-2; D may be TRBD1 (5 bases). The CDR3 loop spans 17 amino acids. The germline gives CDR1 LGHNA, CDR2 YNFKEQ. With 1 base removed from V and 1 base from J, the gap between germline ends came to 15 bases. CDR3 region: CASSQAYGHLGTDTQYF. The CDR3 DNA sequence: TGTGCCAGCAGCCAAGCCTATGGACATTTGGGCACAGATACGCAGTATTTT.

The V call is TRBV21-1, the J call TRBJ1-6; TRBD1 reflects the table's D call only, with no check against the DNA. TRBV21-1 corresponds to a pseudogene. The length of the CDR3 is 15 residues. The CDR3 spells CASSAGTRENSPLHF. For the CDR3, the DNA is TGTGCCAGCAGCGCCGGGACAAGGGAAAATTCACCCCTCCACTTT.

J is TRBJ1-4 and V is TRBV18, with D hard to call. Germline assignment: CDR1 KGHSH and CDR2 LQKENI. Trimming shortened V by 4 bases and J by 3 bases, and 12 bases separated the two germline ends. The CDR3 extends over 15 amino acids. CDR3 region: CASSRPGGPNEKLFF. The CDR3 nucleotides are TGTGCCAGCTCACGGCCCGGAGGGCCTAATGAAAAACTGTTTTTT.

The chain employs TRBV5-6 and TRBJ2-7; D may be TRBD2 (6 bases). Trimming removed 3 bases at V and 4 bases at J, with 20 bases between. CDR1 and CDR2 (germline): SGHDT, YYEEEE. The CDR3 has 16 amino acids. The CDR3 DNA follows: TGTGCCAGCAGCTCGGAGGGCACCGAGAAAATTTACGAGCAGTACTTC. As protein: CASSSEGTEKIYEQYF.

This chain connects TRBV28 to TRBJ2-4; perhaps TRBD1 as D (5 bases). The CDR3 has 15 amino acids. Germline V lookup: CDR1 MDHEN, CDR2 SYDVKM. V lost 5 bases and J lost 0, with 11 bases in between. The CDR3 DNA sequence: TGTGCCAGCAGTCACTCAGGGTTAGCCAAAAACATTCAGTACTTC. This codes for CASSHSGLAKNIQYF.

The V call is TRBV29-1, the J call TRBJ2-5; 7 bases are a match to TRBD1. The CDR3 has 15 residues. J was trimmed by 4 bases and V by 6 bases; bases with no gene match: 14. The germline V gene encodes CDR1 SQVTM and CDR2 ANQGSEA. The CDR3 coding sequence is TGCAGCGTGCCCGAGGGACAGATAATGGGAGAGACCCAGTACTTC. This codes for CSVPEGQIMGETQYF.

J is TRBJ2-3 and V is TRBV30; the match to TRBD2 covers 9 bases. Germline assignment: CDR1 GTSNPN and CDR2 SVGIG (reference sequence). The CDR3 extends over 14 amino acids. The CDR3 loop reads CVLGIAGERDTQYF. DNA for the CDR3: TGTGTCCTGGGAATAGCGGGGGAAAGAGATACGCAGTATTTT.

The J gene is TRBJ1-4, the V gene TRBV7-8; D ambiguous. The CDR3 consists of 16 residues. The V end was cut by 1 base, the J end by 7 bases, with 16 bases between. Germline V lookup: CDR1 SGHVS, CDR2 FQNEAQ. The CDR3 nucleotides are TGTGCCAGCAGCTTAGGAGTACGGGGAAGAGGTGAAAAACTGTTTTTT. Encoded protein: CASSLGVRGRGEKLFF.

This clone occurred once. The chain combines TRBV7-3 with TRBJ2-2, with D possibly TRBD2 on 5 matching bases. V lost 7 bases and J 0 bases, leaving 18 bases between the germline ends. Per the germline V gene, CDR1 is SGHTA and CDR2 is FQGTGA. The CDR3 sequence is 17 residues long. The CDR3: CASNLTLDSANTGELFF. In DNA form, the CDR3 reads TGTGCCAGCAACCTAACCTTGGACTCAGCGAACACCGGGGAGCTGTTTTTT.

This chain connects TRBV5-1 to TRBJ2-5, with D possibly being TRBD1 (6 bases). The CDR3 is 14 amino acids. Germline values: CDR1 SGHRS, CDR2 YFSETQ. Trimming cost V 7 bases and J 3 bases, with 16 bases left between them. CDR3 residues: CASVRQGGKETQYF. DNA for the CDR3: TGCGCCAGCGTCCGACAAGGGGGTAAAGAGACCCAGTACTTC.

The chain is built from TRBV28 and TRBJ1-2; D not certain. Deletions cut 0 bases from V and 7 bases from J, with 12 bases between. Germline values: CDR1 MDHEN, CDR2 SYDVKM. The CDR3 spans 14 residues. The CDR3 reads CASSLWRVPAGYTF. CDR3 bases: TGTGCCAGCAGTTTATGGAGGGTTCCCGCTGGCTACACCTTC.

This clone was counted between two and nine times. The chain couples TRBV7-9 to TRBJ2-7; 8 bases match TRBD1. V gave up 3 bases and J gave up 3 bases; unmatched junction bases: 1. There are 13 residues in the CDR3. CDR1 and CDR2 (germline): SEHNR, FQNEAQ (reference sequence). The CDR3 DNA sequence: TGTGCCAGCAGCTTGGGACAGGACTACGAGCAGTACTTC. As protein: CASSLGQDYEQYF. Full variable domain (rest looked up from reference TRBV7-9 and TRBJ2-7): DTGVSQNPRHKITKRGQNVTFRCDPISEHNRLYWYRQTLGQGPEFLTYFQNEAQLEKSRLLSDRFSAERPKGSFSTLEIQRTEQGDSAMYLCASSLGQDYEQYFGPGTRLTVT.

The V call is TRBV5-8, the J call TRBJ1-1, with D perhaps matching TRBD1 (5 bases). V lost 6 bases to trimming and J lost 6 bases, with 18 bases between them. The germline CDR1 and CDR2 sequences are SGHTS and YDEGEE. This CDR3 has 14 residues. CDR3 DNA sequence: TGTGCCAGCAACCGACAGCTACTTGTCTCTGAAGCTTTCTTT. Protein: CASNRQLLVSEAFF.

The chain has TRBV18 and TRBJ2-7; D gene ambiguous. Germline V lookup: CDR1 KGHSH, CDR2 LQKENI. This CDR3 comprises 14 residues. V shed 3 bases and J shed 2 bases, with 11 bases lying between them. This CDR3 is CASSPPRPPYEQYF. Here the CDR3 DNA reads TGTGCCAGCTCACCCCCTAGACCACCCTACGAGCAGTACTTC.

The V call is TRBV3-1 (or the pseudogene TRBV3-2), the J call TRBJ2-5; a possible D gene is TRBD2 (7 bases). From germline, CDR1 is LGHDT and CDR2 YNNKEL (reference sequence). The CDR3 totals 18 residues. With 2 bases removed from V and 4 bases from J, the gap between germline ends came to 23 bases. The CDR3: CASSQLNPFAGARETQYF. CDR3 DNA sequence: TGTGCCAGCAGCCAATTAAACCCCTTCGCGGGGGCGCGAGAGACCCAGTACTTC.

V and J are TRBV28 and TRBJ1-4, with 7 bases matching TRBD1. The CDR3 sequence is 15 residues long. Trimming removed 2 bases from V and 5 bases from J; junction bases left unmatched: 5. The germline V gene encodes CDR1 MDHEN and CDR2 SYDVKM. DNA for the CDR3: TGTGCCAGCAGTTTAAACAGGGGCTCCAATGAAAAACTGTTTTTT. As protein: CASSLNRGSNEKLFF.

This sequence joins TRBV7-2 and TRBJ1-3; D possibly corresponds to TRBD1 (5 bases). The V and J ends lost 6 bases and 1 base respectively, with 13 bases between them. In germline, CDR1 is SGHTA, CDR2 FQGNSA. This CDR3 comprises 15 residues. CDR3 loop: CASSSPQGSGNTIYF. The CDR3 region has the DNA TGTGCCAGCAGTTCCCCTCAGGGTTCTGGAAACACCATATATTTT.

The rearrangement joins TRBV4-3 to TRBJ2-7, with 7 nucleotides matching TRBD2. The CDR3 totals 13 residues. The V gene end was trimmed by 2 bases and the J gene end by 2 bases; junction bases not matched to a gene: 0. Germline loops: CDR1 LGHNA, CDR2 YSLEER. Written as DNA, the CDR3 is TGCGCCAGCAGCCAAAGCGGGGCCTACGAGCAGTACTTC. It is translated as CASSQSGAYEQYF.

This clone was seen more than once but under ten times. The chain employs TRBV5-8 and TRBJ1-1; D is perhaps TRBD1 (6 bases). Trimming took off 5 bases at V and 1 base at J, with 15 bases between the two ends. The CDR3 contains 15 residues. The germline V gene has CDR1 SGHTS and CDR2 YDEGEE. The CDR3 region has the DNA TGTGCCAGCAGATTAGACAGGATTCCGAACACTGAAGCTTTCTTT. It yields the protein CASRLDRIPNTEAFF.

The rearrangement joins TRBV10-3 to TRBJ1-2; a weak D match, TRBD1 (6 bases). Trimming removed 8 bases from V and 2 bases from J, with 12 bases in between. CDR3 length: 13 residues. The germline CDR1 and CDR2 sequences are ENHRY and SYGVKD. CDR3 nucleotides: TGTGCCATCGCAGCAACAGGGAACTATGGCTACACCTTC. Protein: CAIAATGNYGYTF.

The chain has TRBV6-5 and TRBJ2-5; 7 nucleotides match TRBD1. This CDR3 is 15 amino acids long. Germline V CDR1 and CDR2: MNHEY, SVGAGI. The trim removed 6 bases at V and 0 bases at J, leaving 7 bases unmatched. The chain's CDR3 is CASSPGQVDQETQYF. In DNA form, the CDR3 reads TGTGCCAGCAGCCCCGGACAGGTGGACCAAGAGACCCAGTACTTC.

The CDR3 protein is CSARDTVGYTF. As DNA, the CDR3 is TGCAGTGCTAGAGATACGGTCGGCTACACCTTC. V and J are TRBV20-1 and TRBJ1-2; D not certain. CDR3 length: 11 residues. Trimming pared 0 bases from V and 8 bases from J, leaving 7 bases between. The germline gives CDR1 DFQATT, CDR2 SNEGSKA (reference sequence).

The sample holds a few counts of this clone. The gene calls are TRBV7-8 and TRBJ1-2, with 7 bases identical to TRBD1. This CDR3 contains 14 residues. The ends lost 2 bases at V and 2 bases at J; junction bases unmatched: 2. Germline-derived CDR1 and CDR2 are SGHVS and FQNEAQ. Here the CDR3 reads CASSLSDRNYGYTF. The CDR3, as DNA: TGTGCCAGCAGCTTATCGGACAGGAACTATGGCTACACCTTC.

This clone was detected a few times. The chain joins TRBV6-6 to TRBJ2-7; 10 bases are shared with TRBD1. This CDR3 is 16 amino acids long. Germline V gene data show CDR1 as MNHNY and CDR2 as SVGAGI (reference sequence). The ends lost 2 bases at V and 2 bases at J; junction bases unmatched: 6. In nucleotides, the CDR3 is TGTGCCAGCAGTTACGGGGGACAGGGGTTTGCCTACGAGCAGTACTTC. It codes for CASSYGGQGFAYEQYF.

The V gene is TRBV11-2, the J gene TRBJ2-1; D possibly corresponds to TRBD1 (5 bases). The CDR3 runs to 14 residues. The germline V and J ends were trimmed by 5 bases and 6 bases, with 14 bases remaining between them. CDR1 and CDR2 (germline): SGHAT, FQNNGV. CDR3 residues: CASSRLRVVNEQFF. The DNA for the CDR3 is TGTGCCAGCAGCCGCCTCAGGGTCGTCAATGAGCAGTTCTTC.